This passage covers 15 T cell receptor beta chains from one sample sequenced in a study of early T cells in non-severe SARS-CoV-2 infection. From the 5' RACE reads, TCRdb called clonotypes with MiXCR, one entry per CDR3 protein. The data hold 100,000 to 150,000 distinct CDR3 sequences, with 14% to 15% observed a single time. The sequenced material came from whole blood. These receptor sequences come from an adult who was a healthcare worker with PCR-confirmed SARS-CoV-2 infection or an uninfected control (not recorded which).

The chain carries TRBV29-1 and TRBJ1-1; D uncertain. The CDR3 runs to 12 residues. From germline, CDR1 is SQVTM and CDR2 ANQGSEA. The V end lost 6 bases, the J end lost 3 bases, and 11 bases lay between the germline ends. The CDR3 reads CSVLSGYTEAFF. The CDR3 DNA reads TGCAGCGTGTTAAGTGGGTACACTGAAGCTTTCTTT.

The rearrangement links TRBV6-1 to TRBJ2-7, with a tentative D call TRBD1 (5 bases). This CDR3 has 13 amino acids. In germline, CDR1 is MNHNS, CDR2 SASEGT. Deletions cut 5 bases from V and 1 base from J, with 9 bases between. The CDR3 nucleotides are TGTGCCAGCAGTATCGACAGATCCTACGAGCAGTACTTC. Amino acid sequence: CASSIDRSYEQYF.

This clonotype was counted between two and nine times. The rearrangement links TRBV4-1 to TRBJ2-5; possible D gene TRBD2, 6 bases. Between the trimmed V and J ends, which lost 1 base and 2 bases, there was a span of 17 bases. CDR3 size: 17 residues. Germline V gene sequence: CDR1 MGHRA, CDR2 YSYEKL. CDR3 sequence: CASSQAPAGPGQETQYF. CDR3 coding DNA: TGCGCCAGCAGCCAAGCCCCCGCGGGGCCGGGGCAAGAGACCCAGTACTTC.

The genes are TRBV5-4 and TRBJ2-6; D could derive from TRBD1 or TRBD2 (7 bases each). V lost 4 bases and J lost 4, with 15 bases in between. In germline, CDR1 is SGHNT, CDR2 YYREEE (reference sequence). The CDR3 runs to 16 residues. The CDR3 nucleotides read TGTGCCAGCAGCCCAGGGGGGGTTCGCGGGGCCAACGTCCTGACTTTC. Translated, it gives CASSPGGVRGANVLTF.

This clonotype was detected only a few times. This rearrangement joins TRBV20-1 to TRBJ1-3; D perhaps matches TRBD1 (5 bases). The CDR3 is 13 amino acids. The V gene's germline CDR1 is DFQATT and CDR2 SNEGSKA (reference sequence). V was pared by 3 bases and J by 2 bases, with 8 bases between. CDR3 protein: CSASGGAGNTIYF. As DNA, the CDR3 is TGCAGTGCTAGCGGAGGGGCTGGAAACACCATATATTTT.

The chain employs TRBV29-1 and TRBJ1-1; 7 bases match TRBD1. The CDR3 is 12 amino acids. The J segment lost 4 bases and the V segment lost 7 bases, leaving 6 bases of the junction unmatched. Per the germline V gene, CDR1 is SQVTM and CDR2 is ANQGSEA. The DNA of the CDR3 is TGCAGCGCAGAGGGGGCGCGCACTGAAGCTTTCTTT. Translating it yields CSAEGARTEAFF.

V and J are TRBV20-1 and TRBJ1-5; no clear D gene. The CDR3 is 11 amino acids. The germline V gene has CDR1 DFQATT and CDR2 SNEGSKA (reference sequence). V lost 3 bases to trimming and J lost 11 bases, with 11 bases between them. The CDR3 spells CSASSPRTQHF. The DNA for the CDR3 is TGCAGTGCTAGTTCGCCAAGGACCCAGCATTTT.

V usage is TRBV3-1 and J usage is TRBJ1-5; perhaps TRBD1 as D (5 bases). Trimming removed 1 base at V and 2 bases at J, with 9 bases between. Germline lookup yields CDR1 LGHDT and CDR2 YNNKEL (reference sequence). The CDR3 sequence is 15 residues long. The DNA for the CDR3 is TGTGCCAGCAGCCAAGGGCCGACAGGCAATCAGCCCCAGCATTTT. As protein: CASSQGPTGNQPQHF.

The rearrangement links TRBV11-1 to TRBJ1-1; no clear D gene. Trimming left V 5 bases short and J 5 bases short, with 15 bases between. Germline loops: CDR1 SGHAT, CDR2 FQDESV (reference sequence). The CDR3 has 14 amino acids. The CDR3 protein is CASSLNWGLTEAFF. The CDR3 nucleotides are TGTGCCAGCAGCCTAAACTGGGGATTAACTGAAGCTTTCTTT.

This clonotype was recorded a few times. The gene calls are TRBV20-1 and TRBJ1-2, with D maybe TRBD1 (6 bases). This CDR3 is built from 15 residues. Germline CDR1 reads DFQATT; CDR2 reads SNEGSKA (reference sequence). Trimming took off 0 bases at V and 0 bases at J, with 11 bases between the two ends. CDR3 loop: CSARETGKANYGYTF. The CDR3 DNA is TGCAGTGCTAGAGAAACAGGGAAAGCTAACTATGGCTACACCTTC.

The V call is TRBV7-2, the J call TRBJ1-6; D may be TRBD1 (5 bases). In germline, CDR1 is SGHTA, CDR2 FQGNSA. V was shortened by 1 base and J by 7 bases, with 8 bases between the two germline ends. This CDR3 has 14 residues. CDR3 sequence: CASSLGGPNSPLHF. DNA for the CDR3: TGTGCCAGCAGCTTAGGGGGCCCCAATTCACCCCTCCACTTT.

This clonotype showed up just a few times. The V call is TRBV29-1, the J call TRBJ2-1, with TRBD1 matching over 9 bases. CDR1 is SQVTM and CDR2 is ANQGSEA in the germline V gene. V lost 5 bases and J lost 3; bases outside the gene matches: 14. The CDR3 covers 17 residues. DNA of the CDR3: TGCAGCGTTCATAAAGGGTCCGGGACAGGGCTCTACAATGAGCAGTTCTTC. Translated, it gives CSVHKGSGTGLYNEQFF.

The chain has TRBV7-9 and TRBJ1-1; D unclear. Germline V lookup: CDR1 SEHNR, CDR2 FQNEAQ (reference sequence). V was clipped by 2 bases and J by 1 base, with 8 bases between them. CDR3 size: 14 residues. The chain's CDR3 is CASSLLQRNTEAFF. As DNA, the CDR3 is TGTGCCAGCAGCTTACTTCAGAGGAACACTGAAGCTTTCTTT.

This clonotype was observed many times. J is TRBJ2-1 and V is TRBV7-3, with 9 positions matching TRBD2. The germline V gene has CDR1 SGHTA and CDR2 FQGTGA. The CDR3 has 15 amino acids. V was pared by 5 bases and J by 5 bases, with 7 bases of the junction left unmatched. The CDR3 loop reads CASSPQAGGHNEQFF. The CDR3 bases are TGTGCCAGCAGCCCCCAGGCGGGGGGGCACAATGAGCAGTTCTTC.

In this sample, this clonotype turned up a few times. The gene calls are TRBV15 and TRBJ2-7; TRBD1 might be the D (5 bases). This CDR3 region has 12 residues. CDR1 and CDR2 (germline): LNHNV, YYDKDF (reference sequence). V shed 0 bases and J shed 6 bases, with 6 bases lying between them. DNA for the CDR3: TGTGCCACCAGCAGAGAGGGGCGCGAGCAGTACTTC. The encoded protein is CATSREGREQYF. Complete variable domain (other parts from reference TRBV15 and TRBJ2-7): DAMVIQNPRYQVTQFGKPVTLSCSQTLNHNVMYWYQQKSSQAPKLLFHYYDKDFNNEADTPDNFQSRRPNTSFCFLDIRSPGLGDTAMYLCATSREGREQYFGPGTRLTVT.